What follows are 10 T cell receptor beta chains derived from one specimen sequenced in a study of blood T cell repertoires in COVID-19. TCRdb keeps only in-frame clones here, not all; method: immunoSEQ multiplex PCR. This sample yields 200,000 to 300,000 clones, of which roughly 86% are seen a single time; more than 4% belongs to the top ten. The source material was peripheral blood. These receptors were collected from a man aged 45 to 65 with acute or convalescent COVID-19.

This clone came up once. The V and J genes are TRBV11-1 and TRBJ1-2, with TRBD1 matching 7 bases. The germline gives CDR1 SGHAT, CDR2 FQDESV (reference sequence). The CDR3 is 14 residues long. J lost 2 bases, V lost 5 bases, and 5 bases had no gene match. CDR3 DNA: TGTGCCAGCAGCCCGACAGGGACGAACTATGGCTACACCTTC. It encodes CASSPTGTNYGYTF.

The chain has TRBV7-3 and TRBJ1-2; the match to TRBD1 covers 12 bases. J lost 4 bases, V lost 5 bases, and 5 bases had no gene match. CDR1 and CDR2 from the germline V gene are SGHTA and FQGTGA. The CDR3 is made up of 15 amino acids. CDR3: CASSIGTGGAYGYTF. The DNA of the CDR3 is TGTGCCAGCAGCATCGGGACAGGGGGCGCCTATGGCTACACCTTC.

CDR3 sequence (DNA): TGCGCCAGCAGCTCCCTCGGACTGAAGAAAGGTCACTATGGCTACACCTTC. This sequence encodes CASSSLGLKKGHYGYTF. The chain recombines TRBV5-1 with TRBJ1-2; D call uncertain. The germline CDR1 and CDR2 sequences are SGHRS and YFSETQ. The CDR3 is 17 amino acids. The V and J ends lost 3 bases and 3 bases respectively, with 21 bases between them.

This chain uses TRBV6-5 with TRBJ1-2; 12 bases map to TRBD1. The ends lost 2 bases at V and 5 bases at J; junction bases unmatched: 6. This CDR3 has 16 amino acids. Per the germline V gene, CDR1 is MNHEY and CDR2 is SVGAGI. Here the CDR3 reads CASSYGTGGAGYGYTF. In nucleotides, the CDR3 is TGTGCCAGCAGTTACGGGACAGGGGGCGCGGGTTATGGCTACACCTTC.

The V gene is TRBV19, the J gene TRBJ2-3; 7 nucleotides align to TRBD2. V shed 3 bases and J 5 bases; nucleotides not matched to a gene: 8. Germline CDR1 LNHDA, CDR2 SQIVND (reference sequence). The CDR3 spans 15 residues. CDR3 coding DNA: TGTGCCAGTAGTATCCCGGGACGGACTAGAGATACGCAGTATTTT. It encodes CASSIPGRTRDTQYF.

The V and J genes are TRBV7-3 and TRBJ2-2; D call uncertain. Germline assignment: CDR1 SGHTA and CDR2 FQGTGA. The CDR3 is made up of 12 amino acids. V was clipped by 5 bases and J by 5 bases, with 6 bases between them. The CDR3 here is CASSAQTGELFF. CDR3 nucleotide sequence: TGTGCCAGCAGCGCACAGACCGGGGAGCTGTTTTTT.

V gene TRBV6-5 combines with J gene TRBJ2-7, with TRBD1 matching 7 bases. The CDR3 contains 14 residues. J was trimmed by 3 bases and V by 5 bases; bases with no gene match: 7. Per germline, CDR1 MNHEY and CDR2 SVGAGI. The CDR3: CASSLDREGYEQYF. The CDR3 nucleotides read TGTGCCAGCAGTCTCGACAGGGAAGGCTACGAGCAGTACTTC.

The chain recombines TRBV30 with TRBJ2-3, with a weak D call TRBD2 (5 bases). V was cut by 1 base and J by 7 bases, with 12 bases left in between. The CDR3 totals 13 residues. Germline CDR1 is GTSNPN and CDR2 is SVGIG (reference sequence). The CDR3 reads CAWSGGAYNTQYF. The CDR3, as DNA: TGTGCCTGGAGTGGGGGAGCCTATAATACGCAGTATTTT.

The gene calls are TRBV6-5 and TRBJ1-2; weak D call: TRBD1 (5 bases). The CDR3 has 14 amino acids. Trimming cost V 0 bases and J 4 bases, with 9 bases left between them. Germline CDR1 and CDR2: MNHEY and SVGAGI. The CDR3 loop reads CASSYSSGGYGYTF. Written as DNA, the CDR3 is TGTGCCAGCAGTTACTCGTCGGGGGGCTATGGCTACACCTTC.

CDR3 amino acids: CASSLSGVTGQYF. The CDR3 nucleotides read TGTGCCAGCAGTTTATCCGGGGTCACGGGGCAGTATTTT. This chain uses TRBV12-3 or TRBV12-4 with TRBJ2-3; D might be TRBD2 (5 bases). The CDR3 consists of 13 residues. With 2 bases removed from V and 11 bases from J, the gap between germline ends came to 14 bases.